The clone carrying this TCR beta chain showed up just once. Antigen specificity is unknown. The data derive from a study of CD4 T cell repertoires in COVID-19. Study overall: CFSE-low cells expanded approximately eleven days with IL-2, then restimulated with other coronavirus spikes.

No culture step preceded sequencing of the ex vivo isolated memory T cells. The CDR3 is made up of 17 amino acids. In germline, CDR1 is LNHDA, CDR2 SQIVND (reference sequence). V was trimmed by 5 bases and J by 3 bases, leaving 20 bases between them. Study-level points and caveats: Several top expanded SARS-CoV-2-reactive clonotypes were shared by two or three memory subsets.

The repertoire was sequenced with immunoSEQ multiplex PCR; TCRdb's copy has only in-frame clones and lacks some. The table records 20,000 to 30,000 clones, roughly 93% of them present only once. The source is a human donor who had COVID-19. The rearrangement uses TRBV19 and TRBJ1-5; a possible D gene is TRBD1 (6 bases). The sample was circulating follicular helper CD4+ T cells (cTfh) from blood, taken before the COVID-19 pandemic. In DNA form, the CDR3 reads TGTGCCAGTAGTCGCGAGAACAGGGCGACTTCCAATCAGCCCCAGCATTTT. This encodes CASSRENRATSNQPQHF.